A single sample gave rise to the 7 T cell receptor beta chains below, sequenced in a study of blood T cell repertoires in COVID-19. Sequenced by immunoSEQ multiplex PCR; TCRdb stores in-frame clones only, minus some. The sample yields 200,000 to 300,000 clones, roughly 86% seen once. Sample: peripheral blood. The receptors originated from a woman aged 25-40 years with acute or convalescent COVID-19.

The V call is TRBV19, the J call TRBJ2-6; 8 bases align to TRBD2. Germline trimming cut 6 bases from V and 6 bases from J; bases unmatched to any gene: 16. Germline loops: CDR1 LNHDA, CDR2 SQIVND (reference sequence). This CDR3 spans 18 amino acids. CDR3 amino acids: CASSLSGGTLKSANVLTF. The CDR3 coding sequence is TGTGCCAGTAGCCTCTCGGGGGGGACTCTCAAGTCGGCCAACGTCCTGACTTTC.

The chain couples TRBV16 to TRBJ2-7; 7 bases align to TRBD2. The J segment lost 0 bases and the V segment lost 3 bases, leaving 8 bases of the junction unmatched. Germline loops: CDR1 KGHSY, CDR2 FQNENV. This CDR3 contains 16 residues. The CDR3 loop is CASSHALARSSYEQYF. DNA for the CDR3: TGTGCCAGCAGCCACGCACTAGCGAGGAGCTCCTACGAGCAGTACTTC.

The rearrangement uses TRBV7-9 and TRBJ1-2; 9 bases fit TRBD1. Looked up from germline, CDR1 is SEHNR and CDR2 is FQNEAQ (reference sequence). CDR3 size: 16 residues. V was clipped by 1 base and J by 0 bases; unmatched bases: 3. The CDR3: CASSLGDRAPNYGYTF. The CDR3 nucleotides are TGTGCCAGCAGCTTAGGGGACAGGGCGCCTAACTATGGCTACACCTTC.

This clone showed up just once. V gene TRBV9 combines with J gene TRBJ2-7, with TRBD1 matching over 12 bases. Germline CDR1 is SGDLS and CDR2 is YYNGEE. The CDR3 totals 16 residues. The junction had 5 bases not matched to a gene; V was cut back by 0 bases and J by 4 bases. The DNA of the CDR3 is TGTGCCAGCAGCGTAGGTCCGGGACAGGGGGCATACGAGCAGTACTTC. This translates into CASSVGPGQGAYEQYF. The variable domain in full, completed from reference TRBV9 and TRBJ2-7, reads DSGVTQTPKHLITATGQRVTLRCSPRSGDLSVYWYQQSLDQGLQFLIQYYNGEERAKGNILERFSAQQFPDLHSELNLSSLELGDSALYFCASSVGPGQGAYEQYFGPGTRLTVT.

The table lists this clone with a count of one. The chain uses TRBV5-6 and TRBJ1-2; 7 positions agree with TRBD1. Germline trimming cut 4 bases from V and 4 bases from J; bases unmatched to any gene: 7. The CDR3 sequence is 14 residues long. Germline V gene data show CDR1 as SGHDT and CDR2 as YYEEEE. The CDR3 protein is CASSTIQGTYGYTF. The CDR3 nucleotides read TGTGCCAGCAGCACCATACAGGGGACCTATGGCTACACCTTC.

The chain recombines TRBV24-1 with TRBJ1-5, with TRBD1 identical over 8 bases. J gave up 8 bases and V 3 bases, and 5 bases lay outside the gene matches. This CDR3 comprises 14 residues. The germline V gene has CDR1 KGHDR and CDR2 SFDVKD. CDR3 region: CATSDARGQEPQHF. Here the CDR3 DNA reads TGTGCCACCAGTGATGCCAGGGGGCAAGAGCCCCAGCATTTT.

V gene TRBV18 combines with J gene TRBJ1-2, with a tentative D call TRBD1 (6 bases). The CDR3 sequence is 14 residues long. Germline assignment: CDR1 KGHSH and CDR2 LQKENI. The germline V and J ends were trimmed by 0 bases and 2 bases, with 7 bases remaining between them. CDR3 in amino acids: CASSPPTGNYGYTF. The CDR3 DNA is TGTGCCAGCTCACCACCTACAGGGAACTATGGCTACACCTTC.